The rows below give T cell receptor beta chains drawn from one sample of a study of tumor and adjacent non-tumor tissue in lung cancer. TCRdb analysed the multiplex PCR reads with MiXCR anew, one entry per CDR3 protein. The top ten clones hold approximately 26% of a sample with 200,000 to 250,000 distinct CDR3 sequences, 71% of them seen once. Sequenced input: lung tumor tissue. The source is a man aged 55 to 70 with non-small cell lung cancer. Each CDR3 is given with its conserved first and last residue. D genes are given only for firm matches. The listing skips clone size in some rows; elsewhere it reads once, few, many or a size class.

CDR3nt: TGCAGTGCTAGTCACATCCCCGACCACGAGCAGTACTTC; CDR3aa: CSASHIPDHEQYF; d_gene: -; v_gene: TRBV20-1; j_gene: TRBJ2-7; abundance: -
CDR3nt: TGTTCCAGCAGCTTAGCGGTGGACACCATCCAAGAGACCCAGTACTTC; CDR3aa: CSSSLAVDTIQETQYF; d_gene: -; v_gene: TRBV11-2; j_gene: TRBJ2-5; abundance: once
CDR3nt: TGTAGTGTTAGAACTTCAGCTATCAATGAGCAGTTCTTC; CDR3aa: CSVRTSAINEQFF; d_gene: -; v_gene: TRBV20-1; j_gene: TRBJ2-1; abundance: -
CDR3nt: TGCAGCGTTGGACAGATGGGGACTGAAGCTTTCTTT; CDR3aa: CSVGQMGTEAFF; d_gene: -; v_gene: TRBV29-1; j_gene: TRBJ1-1; abundance: many
CDR3nt: TGTGCCAGCAGCCAAGATGTGGGCAGGGGCCTTGGAGGCTACACCTTC; CDR3aa: CASSQDVGRGLGGYTF; d_gene: -; v_gene: TRBV4-2; j_gene: TRBJ1-2; abundance: -
CDR3nt: TGTGCCAGCAGCACAGAGGGGTACTACACAGATACGCAGTATTTT; CDR3aa: CASSTEGYYTDTQYF; d_gene: -; v_gene: TRBV12-3/TRBV12-4; j_gene: TRBJ2-3; abundance: -
CDR3nt: TGTGCCAGCAGCTTAGGATCCAGGGGCAAAGGCTACACCTTC; CDR3aa: CASSLGSRGKGYTF; d_gene: -; v_gene: TRBV7-9; j_gene: TRBJ1-2; abundance: many
CDR3nt: TGTGCCAGCAGTGAGCGGGACCCAAGGGGGGAGACCCAGTACTTC; CDR3aa: CASSERDPRGETQYF; d_gene: -; v_gene: TRBV6-5; j_gene: TRBJ2-5; abundance: -
CDR3nt: TGCAGTGCTAGAGAAACAGGGGGGGCTCAGCCCCAGCATTTT; CDR3aa: CSARETGGAQPQHF; d_gene: TRBD1; v_gene: TRBV20-1; j_gene: TRBJ1-5; abundance: many
CDR3nt: TGTGCCAGCAGCTTTCGGCAGTCCACTGAAGCTTTCTTT; CDR3aa: CASSFRQSTEAFF; d_gene: -; v_gene: TRBV7-9; j_gene: TRBJ1-1; abundance: -
CDR3nt: TGTGTCAGCAGCCAACAGGGTTGGGATGAGCAGTTCTTC; CDR3aa: CVSSQQGWDEQFF; d_gene: -; v_gene: TRBV7-2; j_gene: TRBJ2-1; abundance: -
CDR3nt: TGTGCCAGCAGTTCGATGTGGGGCGAGGTTAAAGAGACCCAGTACTTC; CDR3aa: CASSSMWGEVKETQYF; d_gene: -; v_gene: TRBV6-5; j_gene: TRBJ2-5; abundance: -
CDR3nt: TGTGCCAGCAGCTTGGTGGCGACGAACACCGAGGAGCTGTTTTTT; CDR3aa: CASSLVATNTEELFF; d_gene: -; v_gene: TRBV5-4; j_gene: TRBJ2-2; abundance: -
CDR3nt: TGTGCCAACAGCCACGGGACTTCTTCAAGGGAAAAACTGTTTTTT; CDR3aa: CANSHGTSSREKLFF; d_gene: -; v_gene: TRBV11-2; j_gene: TRBJ1-4; abundance: once
CDR3nt: TGCGCCAGCAGCCAAATACGGGGATGCATGAACACTGAAGCTTTCTTT; CDR3aa: CASSQIRGCMNTEAFF; d_gene: -; v_gene: TRBV4-1; j_gene: TRBJ1-1; abundance: -
CDR3nt: TGTGCCAACAGTAGCTCGGGACCCCTAAGTTCCTACGAGCAGTACTTC; CDR3aa: CANSSSGPLSSYEQYF; d_gene: -; v_gene: TRBV6-5; j_gene: TRBJ2-7; abundance: few
CDR3nt: TGCAGTGTTCAACAGGGCTCAGCTAACTATGGCTACACCTTC; CDR3aa: CSVQQGSANYGYTF; d_gene: -; v_gene: TRBV20-1; j_gene: TRBJ1-2; abundance: -
CDR3nt: TGTGCAATCAGTTACCCGGGACGGGAGGTGTACTTC; CDR3aa: CAISYPGREVYF; d_gene: TRBD2; v_gene: TRBV28; j_gene: TRBJ2-7; abundance: -
CDR3nt: TGCATCATTGTGGGGTTTGGCTATGGCTACACCTTC; CDR3aa: CIIVGFGYGYTF; d_gene: -; v_gene: TRBV29-1; j_gene: TRBJ1-2; abundance: -
CDR3nt: TGTGCCAGCAGTCCATACGGGACAGGGGCAGCAAATGAGCAGTTCTTC; CDR3aa: CASSPYGTGAANEQFF; d_gene: TRBD1; v_gene: TRBV7-9; j_gene: TRBJ2-1; abundance: few
CDR3nt: TGTGCCAGTAAGTTCGGGTCAACAGAGACCACCTGGGAGCTGTTTTTT; CDR3aa: CASKFGSTETTWELFF; d_gene: -; v_gene: TRBV6-5; j_gene: TRBJ2-2; abundance: -
CDR3nt: TGTAGTGCTAGCGGCAGCGGGGAGCAGTACTTC; CDR3aa: CSASGSGEQYF; d_gene: TRBD2; v_gene: TRBV20-1; j_gene: TRBJ2-7; abundance: -
CDR3nt: TGTGCCAGCATCACTAGAGCAGGGTCGATTAATGGCAGCAATCAGCCCCAGCATTTT; CDR3aa: CASITRAGSINGSNQPQHF; d_gene: -; v_gene: TRBV6-5; j_gene: TRBJ1-5; abundance: -
CDR3nt: TGCGCCAGCAGCCAAATCGGACAGGGGGCCTACGAGCAGTACTTC; CDR3aa: CASSQIGQGAYEQYF; d_gene: TRBD1; v_gene: TRBV4-3; j_gene: TRBJ2-7; abundance: once
CDR3nt: TGCAGTGCGTCGCCAGAAGGGAGTTATGGAAACACCACGTATTTT; CDR3aa: CSASPEGSYGNTTYF; d_gene: -; v_gene: TRBV20-1; j_gene: TRBJ1-3; abundance: -
CDR3nt: TGTGTCAGCAATTTACTAGCGGGCACAGATACGCAGTATTTT; CDR3aa: CVSNLLAGTDTQYF; d_gene: TRBD2; v_gene: TRBV12-3/TRBV12-4; j_gene: TRBJ2-3; abundance: -
CDR3nt: TGCAGTGCTAGCGGGCAGAAATTGGGGAACACTGAAGCTTTCTTT; CDR3aa: CSASGQKLGNTEAFF; d_gene: -; v_gene: TRBV20-1; j_gene: TRBJ1-1; abundance: few
CDR3nt: TGTGCCGGCAGCCCAGCTATGGGGAATGATTCACCCCTCCACTTT; CDR3aa: CAGSPAMGNDSPLHF; d_gene: -; v_gene: TRBV11-3; j_gene: TRBJ1-6; abundance: -
CDR3nt: TGTGCCAGCAGCCAATCGGCGGAAAGTCGAGGTCAGTCCCTGCATTTT; CDR3aa: CASSQSAESRGQSLHF; d_gene: -; v_gene: TRBV4-2; j_gene: TRBJ1-5; abundance: -
CDR3nt: TGTGCCAACAGTCCCTCCTGGGGAGGTCAGCCCCAGCATTTT; CDR3aa: CANSPSWGGQPQHF; d_gene: -; v_gene: TRBV12-3/TRBV12-4; j_gene: TRBJ1-5; abundance: -
CDR3nt: TGTGCCAGCACTCAAGCGGGCGCGAACACCGGGGAGCTGTTTTTT; CDR3aa: CASTQAGANTGELFF; d_gene: -; v_gene: TRBV6-2/TRBV6-3; j_gene: TRBJ2-2; abundance: -
CDR3nt: TGTGCCAGCAGCTTAGGCCTGAGTGGATACGATGAGCAGTTCTTC; CDR3aa: CASSLGLSGYDEQFF; d_gene: -; v_gene: TRBV11-1; j_gene: TRBJ2-1; abundance: -
CDR3nt: TGTGCCAGCAGCTTGGACCCGGCTTACAATGAGCAGTTCTTC; CDR3aa: CASSLDPAYNEQFF; d_gene: -; v_gene: TRBV5-4; j_gene: TRBJ2-1; abundance: many
CDR3nt: TGCGCCAACAGCCAAGACGTCCCGGGCAGTTCGGACACTGAAGCTTTCTTT; CDR3aa: CANSQDVPGSSDTEAFF; d_gene: -; v_gene: TRBV4-3; j_gene: TRBJ1-1; abundance: -
CDR3nt: TGTGCCTGCAGCCAAGATTCAGGGCAGGGAAACACCATATATTTT; CDR3aa: CACSQDSGQGNTIYF; d_gene: -; v_gene: TRBV4-2; j_gene: TRBJ1-3; abundance: once
CDR3nt: TGTACCAACAGCTTAAGCGGGGGGGCCGGTACGCAGTATTTT; CDR3aa: CTNSLSGGAGTQYF; d_gene: TRBD2; v_gene: TRBV7-8; j_gene: TRBJ2-3; abundance: -
CDR3nt: TGTGCCAGCAGCTTAAGTCGGACTAGCGGGGGAAGGGGTACGCAGTATTTT; CDR3aa: CASSLSRTSGGRGTQYF; d_gene: TRBD2; v_gene: TRBV7-2; j_gene: TRBJ2-3; abundance: -
CDR3nt: TGCAGTGCTATGGGCAGGGTGTCTGAAGCTTTCTTT; CDR3aa: CSAMGRVSEAFF; d_gene: -; v_gene: TRBV20-1; j_gene: TRBJ1-1; abundance: -
CDR3nt: TGCAGTACGCCGGACAGGGGGCTAAACACTGAAGCTTTCTTT; CDR3aa: CSTPDRGLNTEAFF; d_gene: TRBD1; v_gene: TRBV20-1; j_gene: TRBJ1-1; abundance: -
CDR3nt: TGTGCCAGCAGTTCAAAAGGGGTGGGGTCGATTTGCCAAGAGACCCAGTACTTC; CDR3aa: CASSSKGVGSICQETQYF; d_gene: -; v_gene: TRBV6-5; j_gene: TRBJ2-5; abundance: -
CDR3nt: TGTGCCAGCAGATTAAGAAGGATCACAGATACGCAGTATTTT; CDR3aa: CASRLRRITDTQYF; d_gene: -; v_gene: TRBV11-3; j_gene: TRBJ2-3; abundance: -
CDR3nt: TGTGCCAGCAGTGAATGGGAGGGTGACATTCAGTACTTC; CDR3aa: CASSEWEGDIQYF; d_gene: TRBD2; v_gene: TRBV6-1; j_gene: TRBJ2-4; abundance: -
CDR3nt: TGTGCCAGCAGCTTAGAAGGAGAGGCAGATACGCAGTATTTT; CDR3aa: CASSLEGEADTQYF; d_gene: -; v_gene: TRBV11-3; j_gene: TRBJ2-3; abundance: many
CDR3nt: TGTGTCATCAGCTTAGATCCGATCTCCTACGAGCAGTACTTC; CDR3aa: CVISLDPISYEQYF; d_gene: -; v_gene: TRBV11-2; j_gene: TRBJ2-7; abundance: -
CDR3nt: TGTGCCAGCAGTTATAATAGCGGGCTAGCGGGAGGCCCCGGGCGAAATAAGCAGTCCTTC; CDR3aa: CASSYNSGLAGGPGRNKQSF; d_gene: TRBD2; v_gene: TRBV6-7; j_gene: TRBJ2-1; abundance: once
CDR3nt: TGTGTCAGCAGTCCTATCGCTGGGGCCAGCATCCTGACTTTC; CDR3aa: CVSSPIAGASILTF; d_gene: -; v_gene: TRBV11-2; j_gene: TRBJ2-6; abundance: -
CDR3nt: TGTGCCAGCCAAAAAGCGGACAGGGCACAAGAGCAGTACTTC; CDR3aa: CASQKADRAQEQYF; d_gene: TRBD1; v_gene: TRBV2; j_gene: TRBJ2-7; abundance: few
CDR3nt: TGCAGTGCTACCGCAGGGAGGAGCTACACCTTC; CDR3aa: CSATAGRSYTF; d_gene: -; v_gene: TRBV20-1; j_gene: TRBJ1-2; abundance: few